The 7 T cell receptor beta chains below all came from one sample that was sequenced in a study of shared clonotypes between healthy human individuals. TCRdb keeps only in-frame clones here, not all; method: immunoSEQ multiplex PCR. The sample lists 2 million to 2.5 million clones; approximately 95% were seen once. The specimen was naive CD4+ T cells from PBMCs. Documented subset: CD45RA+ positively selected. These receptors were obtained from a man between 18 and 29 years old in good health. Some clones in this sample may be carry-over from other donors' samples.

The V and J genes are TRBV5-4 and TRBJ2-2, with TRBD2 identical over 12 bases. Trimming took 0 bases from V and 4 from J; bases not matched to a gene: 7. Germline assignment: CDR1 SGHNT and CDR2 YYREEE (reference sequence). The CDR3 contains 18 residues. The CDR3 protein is CASSLAISTSGGTGELFF. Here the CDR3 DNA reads TGTGCCAGCAGCTTGGCCATTTCGACTAGCGGGGGCACCGGGGAGCTGTTTTTT.

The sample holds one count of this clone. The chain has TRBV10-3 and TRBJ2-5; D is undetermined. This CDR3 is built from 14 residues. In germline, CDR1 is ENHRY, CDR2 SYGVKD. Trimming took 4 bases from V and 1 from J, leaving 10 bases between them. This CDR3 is CAISASNRQETQYF. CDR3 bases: TGTGCCATCAGTGCGTCGAACCGCCAAGAGACCCAGTACTTC.

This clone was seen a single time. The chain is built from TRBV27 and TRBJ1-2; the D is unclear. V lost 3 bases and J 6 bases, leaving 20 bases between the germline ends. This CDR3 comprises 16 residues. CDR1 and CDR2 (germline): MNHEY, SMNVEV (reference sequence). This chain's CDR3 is CASSFFRTDKGDGYTF. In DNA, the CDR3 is TGTGCCAGCAGTTTTTTTAGGACGGATAAGGGCGATGGCTACACCTTC.

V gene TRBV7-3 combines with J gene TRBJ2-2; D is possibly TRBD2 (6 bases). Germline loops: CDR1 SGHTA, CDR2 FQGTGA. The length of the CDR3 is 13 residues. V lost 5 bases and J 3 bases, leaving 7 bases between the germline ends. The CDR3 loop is CASSGTDTGELFF. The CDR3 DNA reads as TGTGCCAGCAGCGGGACTGACACCGGGGAGCTGTTTTTT.

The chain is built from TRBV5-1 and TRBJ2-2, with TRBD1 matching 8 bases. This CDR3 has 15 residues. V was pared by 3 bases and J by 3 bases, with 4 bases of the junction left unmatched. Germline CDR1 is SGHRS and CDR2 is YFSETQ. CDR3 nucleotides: TGCGCCAGCAGCTCACTGACAGGGGACACCGGGGAGCTGTTTTTT. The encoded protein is CASSSLTGDTGELFF.

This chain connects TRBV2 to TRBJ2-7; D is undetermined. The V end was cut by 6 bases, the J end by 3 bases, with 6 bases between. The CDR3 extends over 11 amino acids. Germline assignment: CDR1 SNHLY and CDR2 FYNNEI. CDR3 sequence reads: CASRGFYEQYF. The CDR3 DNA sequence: TGTGCCAGCAGGGGGTTCTACGAGCAGTACTTC.

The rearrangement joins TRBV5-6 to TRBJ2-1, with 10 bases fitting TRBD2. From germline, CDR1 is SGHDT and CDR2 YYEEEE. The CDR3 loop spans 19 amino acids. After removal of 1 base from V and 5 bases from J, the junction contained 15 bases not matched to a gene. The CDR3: CASSLFFPAGGARDNEQFF. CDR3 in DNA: TGTGCCAGCAGCTTGTTTTTCCCAGCGGGGGGGGCCCGCGACAATGAGCAGTTCTTC.